This T cell receptor (beta chain) was identified in a study of beta chain features in type 1 diabetes. Overall study results and limits: The cDNA sequencing approach could over-represent high-TCR-expressing cells. Patients with type 1 diabetes carried fewer insertions and had more deletions at their VDJ junctions. Relative to healthy donors, patients appeared to have naive, central memory and Treg TCRB repertoires that were more similar.

Reverse transcription of all isolated RNA meant that expressed TCRB transcripts were sequenced. Here immunoSEQ multiplex PCR was the method, and the copy in TCRdb shows in-frame clones only, minus some. The sample holds roughly 300,000 clones, 8% seen once. V gave up 7 bases and J gave up 3 bases; unmatched junction bases: 9. Germline V gene lookup returns CDR1 SGHRS and CDR2 YFSETQ. The length of the CDR3 is 16 residues. This clone appeared a few times. Antigen unknown. This chain joins TRBV5-1 and TRBJ2-2; 10 nucleotides agree with TRBD1. Input material: central memory CD4+ T cells from blood. The TCR sequence derives from a young woman in good health. DNA of the CDR3: TGCGCCAGCCAGATCCAGACAGGGGGCGACACCGGGGAGCTGTTTTTT. Its translation: CASQIQTGGDTGELFF. Full variable domain (outside the CDR3, taken from reference TRBV5-1 and TRBJ2-2): KAGVTQTPRYLIKTRGQQVTLSCSPISGHRSVSWYQQTPGQGLQFLFEYFSETQRNKGNFPGRFSGRQFSNSRSEMNVSTLELGDSALYLCASQIQTGGDTGELFFGEGSRLTVL.